This T cell receptor beta chain was recorded in a study of Graves' ophthalmopathy and Graves' hyperthyroidism. This CDR3 contains 15 residues. V lost 3 bases to trimming and J lost 2 bases, with 10 bases between them. Looked up from germline, CDR1 is LGHNA and CDR2 is YSLEER. Study results and caveats: Ophthalmopathy progression prediction by the model yielded a sensitivity of about 69% and a specificity of just over 72%.

Certain patients were not enrolled. These were patients with other autoimmune diseases, uncontrolled infections, pregnancy or lactation. Diagnoses were established from clinical symptoms, serum thyroxine, TRAb, thyroid ultrasound and orbital computed tomography. Amplifying from RNA transcripts, the study obtained TCR beta CDR3 regions. HTBI primers served in a first-round RT-PCR, which a second-round multiplex PCR followed. Using its own MiXCR run on the multiplex PCR reads, TCRdb lists one record per CDR3 protein. The sample holds around 1,000,000 distinct CDR3 sequences, 35% to 45% seen once. This clonotype was counted a few times. Its antigen is undetermined.

The TCR originated in an adult man with Graves' hyperthyroidism. The chain uses TRBV4-3 and TRBJ2-2; a weak D match, TRBD1 (5 bases). Sequencing input: peripheral blood or thyroid tissue (not recorded which). CDR3 amino acids: CASSQGPQNTGELFF. The CDR3 DNA reads as TGCGCCAGCAGCCAGGGGCCCCAAAACACCGGGGAGCTGTTTTTT.